Sequencing of this T cell receptor beta chain was carried out in a study of identifying expanded T cells in peripheral blood. Study-wide results and limits: Two-week clone count variance significantly increased as total template count grew. Technical replicates showed 0.9 to 1.5 changed clones; roughly two weeks roughly 16; four weeks 19.

Here immunoSEQ multiplex PCR was the method, and the copy in TCRdb shows in-frame clones only, minus some. The top ten clones hold around 2.8% of a sample with fewer than 85,000 clones, 70% to 90% of them seen once. No infections or other immune events were documented during collection. Comment on this clone: What it binds is not known.

The V end was cut by 4 bases, the J end by 6 bases, with 14 bases between. Germline CDR1 reads SGHRS; CDR2 reads YFSETQ. The CDR3 length is 14 residues. This clonotype originated in a person between 18 and 75 years old in good health. The material sequenced was blood. The chain employs TRBV5-1 and TRBJ2-1; weak D call: TRBD2 (5 bases). The CDR3 spells CASSQTLGSNEQFF. CDR3 in DNA: TGCGCCAGCAGCCAAACACTAGGGTCCAATGAGCAGTTCTTC.